This T cell receptor (beta chain) originates from a study of blood T cells in healthy people across ages (dated by TCRdb to between 2014 and 2017). At the level of the whole study: In model experiments, template switching captured about one uniquely barcoded TCR beta cDNA molecule for every two T cells. The donors were divided into four age groups: young (average 16 years), middle-aged (about 39), aged (roughly 66) and long-lived (around 87). For two donors (one aged 18 to 29 and one aged 80 or older), the study analyzed two additional independent replicas of 1 million unique cDNA reads from the same blood draw. The study measured age-related changes in TCR beta repertoire diversity using deep sequencing normalized with unique cDNA molecular identifiers. To avoid experimental bias, donors of different ages were randomly spread across the sequencing lanes.

The germline V gene provides CDR1 MNHEY and CDR2 SVGEGT. Between the V and J ends, shortened by 5 bases and 2 bases respectively, the junction contains 13 bases. Spanning cysteine to phenylalanine, the CDR3 consists of 15 amino acids. Only CDR3 DNA remains: 45 bases, in frame from the first base. On this clonotype itself: Its antigen remains unidentified. Per-base qualities were not stored, and no clone one base away is much larger.

Systemically healthy Caucasian individuals from Russia, 39 in total and aged roughly 6 to 95 years, were included as donors. Roughly 9.5 milliliters of peripheral blood were drawn from each donor into EDTA-treated Vacutainer tubes. Ficoll-Paque density-gradient centrifugation was used to isolate PBMCs, with at least 7 million obtained per sample. Trizol reagent was used to extract total RNA from the PBMCs, yielding at least 5 micrograms per sample. Naive CD45RAhigh/CD27high T cell percentages were measured by flow cytometry on a PBMC aliquot from every donor. The paper as a whole reports these results and caveats: Bulk unsorted PBMC profiling prevented conclusive comparison of naive and antigen-experienced compartments. Compared with the aged group, the long-lived group had more naive CD4+ T cells, fewer expanded clones and increased TCR diversity, suggesting age selection. As age increased, observed TCR beta diversity per million T cells dropped in a roughly linear way, and a significant reduction was already evident by age 40. Donor CMV infection status was unknown, potentially confounding age-related changes in expanded clonotypes. A strong correlation was found between observed TCR beta diversity and the percentage of naive T cells measured by flow cytometry. Estimates of total diversity based on one million sequenced T cells were considered lower bounds and underestimates.

The receptor library was made with 5' RACE. Instrument on record: Illumina HiSeq 2500. The second PCR ran for about 6 to 12 cycles and used a J-beta primer mix along with a sample-barcoded 5' primer. Each TCR beta cDNA molecule received a unique molecular identifier from a template-switch 5' adaptor carrying 12 random nucleotides. Each sample yielded at least 3 million CDR3-containing paired-end reads. First-strand cDNA was synthesized from all RNA with the Mint cDNA synthesis kit, primed by a TRBC-specific oligonucleotide. Following uracil-DNA glycosylase treatment, a first 18-cycle PCR with universal primers M1SS and BC2_uni_R was performed on all cDNA. On the study's bioinformatics: For normalization, 1 million high-quality reads were randomly selected from each sample, with every read carrying a distinct molecular identifier. Reads with shared molecular identifiers were discarded instead of being binned into consensus sequences. CDR3 identification, clonotype clustering and error correction used MiTCR with a Q25 quality threshold and the strictest error-elimination algorithm. A nonparametric unseen species model with Euler transformation was used to estimate lower-bound total TCR beta diversity. The public reads were reprocessed in TCRdb via fastp at Q25 and MiXCR, keeping in-frame beta chains. Rows are unified per CDR3 protein, each entry keeping the most common DNA and genes. The V and J calls and clone size are TCRdb's, not the authors'. The sample table records 1.5 million to 2 million distinct CDR3 sequences; 40% to 55% of these occur just once. The ten largest clones take up less than 2.5% of the sample.

The V gene is TRBV6-2 or TRBV6-3 and the J gene is TRBJ1-5, with the D gene not clear enough to name. This TCR came from a woman between 40 and 55 years old in good health. The source material was blood. The CDR3 here reads CASSADSLRNQPQHF. The DNA sequence is as follows: TGTGCCAGCAGTGCCGACTCGCTGCGCAATCAGCCCCAGCATTTT.